The 8 T cell receptor beta chains below come from one sample, sequenced in a study of Ad26.COV2.S vaccination and SARS-CoV-2 variants. Treatment here: roughly 20 received Ad26.COV2.S at low or high dose, single or two shots; about five received placebo; per-sample allocation not given. Day 63 after the first vaccine or placebo injection was the time point for sampling. The data were produced by immunoSEQ multiplex PCR, yet TCRdb's version contains in-frame clones alone and is incomplete. The table includes 400,000 to 500,000 clones, approximately 89% detected once. Sequenced material: peripheral blood, taken in a trial of Ad26.COV2.S vaccine versus placebo. These receptors were obtained from a person between 18 and 65 years old who received the Ad26.COV2.S COVID-19 vaccine or a placebo.

The chain employs TRBV24-1 and TRBJ2-1; D might be TRBD1 or TRBD2, each matching 5 bases. CDR1 is KGHDR, CDR2 SFDVKD, per germline. With 4 bases removed from V and 7 bases from J, the gap between germline ends came to 19 bases. The CDR3 length is 16 residues. The CDR3 sequence: CATSEPPPGGRNEQFF. CDR3 sequence (DNA): TGTGCCACCAGTGAGCCGCCGCCTGGGGGTCGAAATGAGCAGTTCTTC.

The chain couples TRBV7-2 to TRBJ1-2, with D unresolved. Germline V CDR1 and CDR2: SGHTA, FQGNSA. V shed 5 bases and J shed 3 bases, with 19 bases lying between them. The CDR3 length is 16 residues. CDR3 sequence reads: CASSSNGWSDYYGYTF. CDR3 sequence (DNA): TGTGCCAGCAGCAGTAACGGATGGAGCGATTACTATGGCTACACCTTC. Full variable domain (missing parts from reference TRBV7-2 and TRBJ1-2): GAGVSQSPSNKVTEKGKDVELRCDPISGHTALYWYRQSLGQGLEFLIYFQGNSAPDKSGLPSDRFSAERTGGSVSTLTIQRTQQEDSAVYLCASSSNGWSDYYGYTFGSGTRLTVV.

This clone was counted a few times. This rearrangement joins TRBV7-2 to TRBJ1-1; TRBD1 is a possible D gene (6 bases). Trimming shortened V by 3 bases and J by 5 bases, and 13 bases separated the two germline ends. CDR1 and CDR2 from the germline V gene are SGHTA and FQGNSA. The CDR3 runs to 14 residues. The CDR3 DNA reads as TGTGCCAGCAGCTTCGCACAGGGTTATACTGAAGCTTTCTTT. It translates to CASSFAQGYTEAFF.

This chain connects TRBV7-3 to TRBJ2-7; D is ambiguous. Germline values: CDR1 SGHTA, CDR2 FQGTGA. V was shortened by 0 bases and J by 5 bases, with 8 bases between the two germline ends. The CDR3 runs to 13 residues. The CDR3 sequence: CASSLTQVHEQYF. The CDR3 DNA sequence: TGTGCCAGCAGCTTAACCCAAGTACACGAGCAGTACTTC.

This chain uses TRBV10-3 with TRBJ2-3, with TRBD2 identical over 7 bases. V was pared by 2 bases and J by 9 bases, with 8 bases of the junction left unmatched. Germline-derived CDR1 and CDR2 are ENHRY and SYGVKD. The length of the CDR3 is 14 residues. The DNA of the CDR3 is TGTGCCATCAGTGAGCCACTACGCGGGGGAACGCAGTATTTT. Translation gives CAISEPLRGGTQYF.

J is TRBJ2-3 and V is TRBV5-4; weak D call: TRBD2 (5 bases). The CDR3 runs to 13 residues. V was trimmed by 1 base and J by 5 bases, leaving 8 bases between them. CDR1 and CDR2 from the germline V gene are SGHNT and YYREEE (reference sequence). CDR3 nucleotides: TGTGCCAGCAGCTTGTCCGGGGAAGATACGCAGTATTTT. Its translation: CASSLSGEDTQYF.

The rearrangement links TRBV29-1 to TRBJ2-5; TRBD2 matches at 7 bases. The trim removed 4 bases at V and 5 bases at J, leaving 7 bases unmatched. Per the germline V gene, CDR1 is SQVTM and CDR2 is ANQGSEA. The CDR3 has 13 residues. The CDR3 coding sequence is TGCAGCGTTGGGGCGGGAGTCCTTGAGACCCAGTACTTC. Its translation: CSVGAGVLETQYF. The full variable domain, in which reference TRBV29-1 and TRBJ2-5 provide the parts outside the CDR3, is SAVISQKPSRDICQRGTSLTIQCQVDSQVTMMFWYRQQPGQSLTLIATANQGSEATYESGFVIDKFPISRPNLTFSTLTVSNMSPEDSSIYLCSVGAGVLETQYFGPGTRLLVL.

The chain links TRBV27 to TRBJ1-1; unclear D gene. Germline V gene sequence: CDR1 MNHEY, CDR2 SMNVEV (reference sequence). Between the trimmed V and J ends, which lost 2 bases and 5 bases, there was a span of 18 bases. CDR3 size: 16 residues. The CDR3 DNA sequence: TGTGCCAGCAGTTTAAGGTCCCGGGTCGGTGGTACTGAAGCTTTCTTT. This sequence encodes CASSLRSRVGGTEAFF.